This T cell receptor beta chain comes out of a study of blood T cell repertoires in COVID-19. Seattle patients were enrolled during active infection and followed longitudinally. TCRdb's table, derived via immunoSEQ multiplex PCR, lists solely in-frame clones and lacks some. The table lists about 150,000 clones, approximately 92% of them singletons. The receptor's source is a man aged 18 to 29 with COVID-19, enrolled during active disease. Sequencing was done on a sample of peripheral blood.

CDR3 region: CASSLPLAGVNIQYF. The CDR3 nucleotides are TGTGCCAGCAGTCTTCCCTTAGCGGGAGTGAACATTCAGTACTTC. The chain carries TRBV6-2 or TRBV6-3 and TRBJ2-4; 9 positions match TRBD2. Trimming cost V 5 bases and J 7 bases; bases outside gene matches: 9. There are 15 residues in the CDR3. Germline CDR1 and CDR2: MNHEY and SVGEGT.